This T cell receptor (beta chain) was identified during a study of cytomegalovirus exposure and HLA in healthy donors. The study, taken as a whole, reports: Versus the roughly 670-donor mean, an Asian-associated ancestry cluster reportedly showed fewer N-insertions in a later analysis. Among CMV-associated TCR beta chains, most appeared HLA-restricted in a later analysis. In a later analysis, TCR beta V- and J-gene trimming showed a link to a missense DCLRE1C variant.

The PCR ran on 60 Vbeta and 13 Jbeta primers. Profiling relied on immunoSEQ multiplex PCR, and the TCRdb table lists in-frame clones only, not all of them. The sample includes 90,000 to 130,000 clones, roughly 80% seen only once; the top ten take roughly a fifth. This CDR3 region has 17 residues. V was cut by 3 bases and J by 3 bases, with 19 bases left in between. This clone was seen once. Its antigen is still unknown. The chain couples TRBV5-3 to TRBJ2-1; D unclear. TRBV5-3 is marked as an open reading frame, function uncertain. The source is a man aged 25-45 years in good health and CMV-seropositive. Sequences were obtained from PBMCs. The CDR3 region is CARSYPSDFCCYNEQFF. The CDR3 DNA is TGTGCCAGAAGCTACCCTTCCGACTTTTGCTGCTACAATGAGCAGTTCTTC.